This paragraph covers one T cell receptor beta chain sequence. What it binds is not known. The CDR3 runs 16 residues. The junction had 13 bases not matched to a gene; V was cut back by 7 bases and J by 4 bases. The germline CDR1 and CDR2 sequences are LNHDA and SQIVND (reference sequence). The repertoire was sequenced with immunoSEQ multiplex PCR; TCRdb's copy has only in-frame clones and lacks some. The data hold around 190,000 clones, with 85% to 95% observed a single time. This record belongs to a study of T cell responses to AZD1222 COVID-19 vaccine. Findings of the study overall: Spike-specific TCR repertoires showed rising breadth and depth after two AZD1222 doses. Donor demographics were predominantly white British with a female majority; clonal diversity may be underestimated. Among AZD1222 vaccinees, only five to seven were seropositive at baseline.

The sequences come from peripheral blood, collected 28 days after the second AZD1222 dose. The chain is built from TRBV19 and TRBJ1-1, with 9 bases fitting TRBD1. This sequence was found in an adult who received the AZD1222 COVID-19 vaccine. CDR3: CASKGTGLFRGTEAFF. In DNA, the CDR3 is TGTGCCAGTAAGGGGACAGGGTTGTTTAGAGGCACTGAAGCTTTCTTT. The whole variable domain, remainder taken from reference TRBV19 and TRBJ1-1, is DGGITQSPKYLFRKEGQNVTLSCEQNLNHDAMYWYRQDPGQGLRLIYYSQIVNDFQKGDIAEGYSVSREKKESFPLTVTSAQKNPTAFYLCASKGTGLFRGTEAFFGQGTRLTVV.